Given below is one TCR beta chain in context. Its target is unknown. V was cut by 0 bases and J by 0 bases, with 6 bases left in between. CDR1 is SGHDT and CDR2 is YYEEEE in the germline V gene. The CDR3 consists of 14 residues. Produced via immunoSEQ multiplex PCR; TCRdb's table is partial and in-frame only. The sample shows approximately 75,000 clones, 93% of them seen only once. The sample originates from a study of siplizumab effects on memory and regulatory T cells. Study-wide points: Sequences below about 10^-5 frequency were poorly captured, and few alloreactive clones mapped to unstimulated subsets.

The receptor was derived from a human donor in good health. The source material was CD8+ T cells sorted from blood. This sequence joins TRBV5-6 and TRBJ1-2; D call uncertain. The CDR3 coding sequence is TGTGCCAGCAGCTTGGGGAGTACTAACTATGGCTACACCTTC. Translation gives CASSLGSTNYGYTF.